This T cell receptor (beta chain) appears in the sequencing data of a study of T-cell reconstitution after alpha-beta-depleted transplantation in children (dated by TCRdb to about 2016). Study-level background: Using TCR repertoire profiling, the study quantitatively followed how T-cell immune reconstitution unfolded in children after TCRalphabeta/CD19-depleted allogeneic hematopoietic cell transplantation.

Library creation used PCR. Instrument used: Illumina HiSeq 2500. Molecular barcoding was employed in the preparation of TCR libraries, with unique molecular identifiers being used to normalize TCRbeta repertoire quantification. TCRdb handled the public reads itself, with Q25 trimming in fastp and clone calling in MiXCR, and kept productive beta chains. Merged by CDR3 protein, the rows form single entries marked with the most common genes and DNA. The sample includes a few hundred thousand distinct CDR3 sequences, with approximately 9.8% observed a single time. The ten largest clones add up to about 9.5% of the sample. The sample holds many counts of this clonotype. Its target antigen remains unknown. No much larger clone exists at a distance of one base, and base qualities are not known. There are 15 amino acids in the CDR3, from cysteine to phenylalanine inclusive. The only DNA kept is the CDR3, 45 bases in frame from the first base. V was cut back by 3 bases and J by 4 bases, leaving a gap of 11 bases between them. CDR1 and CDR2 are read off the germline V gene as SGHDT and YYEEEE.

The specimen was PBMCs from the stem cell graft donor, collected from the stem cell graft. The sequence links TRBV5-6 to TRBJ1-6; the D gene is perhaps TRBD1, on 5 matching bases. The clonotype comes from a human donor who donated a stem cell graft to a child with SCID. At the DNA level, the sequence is TGTGCCAGCAGCTCTCCGGGACGGTATAATTCACCCCTCCACTTT. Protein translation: CASSSPGRYNSPLHF.